Listed below are T cell receptor beta chains from one sample, sequenced in a study of blood T cells in healthy people across ages. TCRdb re-called the 5' RACE reads through MiXCR, storing one row per CDR3 protein. The sample lists about 970,000 distinct CDR3 sequences, roughly 51% seen once, with 20% to 25% in the top ten. Sequences were obtained from blood. These receptors were taken from a woman aged 55-70 years in good health. CDR3s include the opening cysteine and the closing phenylalanine or tryptophan. Each record gives: J gene, D gene, clone size, V gene, CDR3 DNA, CDR3 protein. A D gene is named only where the DNA matches it firmly. Clone size is stated in some rows and not others, as once, few, many or a class when expanded.

J gene: TRBJ2-7
D gene: TRBD1
clone size: -
V gene: TRBV7-8
CDR3 DNA: TGTGCCAGCAGCTTCCCCTCCGGGACAGGGTCCTACGAGCAGTACTTC
CDR3 protein: CASSFPSGTGSYEQYF

J gene: TRBJ2-7
D gene: -
clone size: few
V gene: TRBV27
CDR3 DNA: TGTGCCACCAAGGGGCAGGGAACTTACGAGCAGTACTTC
CDR3 protein: CATKGQGTYEQYF

J gene: TRBJ2-1
D gene: TRBD1
clone size: -
V gene: TRBV28
CDR3 DNA: TGTGCCAGCAGTCCAAAAACAGGGGTCGCCTACAATGAGCAGTTCTTC
CDR3 protein: CASSPKTGVAYNEQFF

J gene: TRBJ2-7
D gene: -
clone size: -
V gene: TRBV10-3
CDR3 DNA: TGTGCCATCAGTGTGAGGAGCGGAACCTACGAGCAGTACTTC
CDR3 protein: CAISVRSGTYEQYF

J gene: TRBJ2-1
D gene: -
clone size: few
V gene: TRBV29-1
CDR3 DNA: TGCAGCGGGGACGGACAGCACAATGAGCAGTTCTTC
CDR3 protein: CSGDGQHNEQFF

J gene: TRBJ2-2
D gene: TRBD2
clone size: -
V gene: TRBV12-5
CDR3 DNA: TGTGCTAGTGGACTAGGGACTAGCGGAACAACCGGGGAGCTGTTTTTT
CDR3 protein: CASGLGTSGTTGELFF

J gene: TRBJ1-5
D gene: -
clone size: -
V gene: TRBV4-1
CDR3 DNA: TGCGCCAGCAGCCACCCCAGACGGAATAGCAATCAGCCCCAGCATTTT
CDR3 protein: CASSHPRRNSNQPQHF

J gene: TRBJ2-1
D gene: TRBD2
clone size: -
V gene: TRBV11-2
CDR3 DNA: TGTGCCAGCAGTACACTAGCGGGAGATGGATTAAACCATGAGCAGTTCTTC
CDR3 protein: CASSTLAGDGLNHEQFF

J gene: TRBJ2-1
D gene: TRBD2
clone size: -
V gene: TRBV29-1
CDR3 DNA: TGCAGCGTTGAAGCCCTAGAAGCGGGAGGGTTTGGGGCCTACAATGAGCAGTTCTTC
CDR3 protein: CSVEALEAGGFGAYNEQFF

J gene: TRBJ1-2
D gene: -
clone size: few
V gene: TRBV29-1
CDR3 DNA: TGCAGCGTTGAGAAGAACGGGGCCTACTATGGCTACACCTTC
CDR3 protein: CSVEKNGAYYGYTF

J gene: TRBJ1-2
D gene: TRBD1
clone size: few
V gene: TRBV12-3/TRBV12-4
CDR3 DNA: TGTGCCAGCAGTCAATCCGGGACAGAGGGGACTAACCGGGGCTACACCTTC
CDR3 protein: CASSQSGTEGTNRGYTF

J gene: TRBJ2-7
D gene: -
clone size: few
V gene: TRBV27
CDR3 DNA: TGTGCCAGCAACAAGGGATACGGCTCCTACGAGCAGTACTTC
CDR3 protein: CASNKGYGSYEQYF

J gene: TRBJ2-7
D gene: -
clone size: -
V gene: TRBV5-1
CDR3 DNA: TGCGCCAGCAGCTTGGATGTAGGCGGGCGATACGAGCAGTACTTC
CDR3 protein: CASSLDVGGRYEQYF

J gene: TRBJ2-5
D gene: -
clone size: few
V gene: TRBV10-3
CDR3 DNA: TGTGCCACCAGGAAGGGACGGACAGACTGGGACCAAGAGACCCAGTACTTC
CDR3 protein: CATRKGRTDWDQETQYF

J gene: TRBJ2-7
D gene: -
clone size: -
V gene: TRBV4-2
CDR3 DNA: TGTGCCAGCAGCCAAGAGGAGGCAGGATTCTACGAGCAGTACTTC
CDR3 protein: CASSQEEAGFYEQYF

J gene: TRBJ1-5
D gene: -
clone size: -
V gene: TRBV6-2/TRBV6-3
CDR3 DNA: TGTGCCAGCAGTTATCCCGAGCCAGCCGGACGGCCCCAGCATTTT
CDR3 protein: CASSYPEPAGRPQHF

J gene: TRBJ2-7
D gene: -
clone size: -
V gene: TRBV20-1
CDR3 DNA: TGCGGTGCTAGAGTCCCACTAGCAGGAACCTGCGAGCAGTACTTC
CDR3 protein: CGARVPLAGTCEQYF

J gene: TRBJ2-7
D gene: -
clone size: -
V gene: TRBV7-3
CDR3 DNA: TGTGCCAGCAGCTTACAGCCCTCCCCAAGGTACGAGCAGTACTTC
CDR3 protein: CASSLQPSPRYEQYF

J gene: TRBJ1-5
D gene: -
clone size: once
V gene: TRBV20-1
CDR3 DNA: TGCAGTGCTAGAGTGGGCGGGCAGGGCAATCAGCCCCAGCATTTT
CDR3 protein: CSARVGGQGNQPQHF

J gene: TRBJ2-7
D gene: -
clone size: once
V gene: TRBV20-1
CDR3 DNA: TGCAGTGCTACCGGCTACGACGAGCAGTACTTC
CDR3 protein: CSATGYDEQYF

J gene: TRBJ2-3
D gene: TRBD1
clone size: -
V gene: TRBV20-1
CDR3 DNA: TGCAGTGCTAGAGATTTCGGACAGGTTACAGATACGCAGTATTTT
CDR3 protein: CSARDFGQVTDTQYF

J gene: TRBJ2-3
D gene: -
clone size: -
V gene: TRBV7-8
CDR3 DNA: TGTGCCAGCAGCATGGAGGTCAGGCCAGATACGCAGTATTTT
CDR3 protein: CASSMEVRPDTQYF

J gene: TRBJ2-3
D gene: TRBD1
clone size: many
V gene: TRBV19
CDR3 DNA: TGTGCCAGTAGTCGACAGGGAAGCACAGATACGCAGTATTTT
CDR3 protein: CASSRQGSTDTQYF